These 13 T cell receptor beta chains share one sample of origin, sequenced in a study of lung T cells in sarcoidosis with Löfgren's syndrome. TCRdb redid the calling of the reads with MiXCR, one entry per CDR3 protein. The table lists around 21,000 distinct CDR3 sequences, approximately 21% of them singletons, with over 4% in the top ten. Sample: CD4+ T cells from PBMCs. Receptors were obtained from a human donor with sarcoidosis (Löfgren's syndrome or another form), or a control subject (not recorded which).

The chain has TRBV5-1 and TRBJ2-2; D gene unclear. Per the germline V gene, CDR1 is SGHRS and CDR2 is YFSETQ. Trimming left V 5 bases short and J 2 bases short, with 10 bases between. The CDR3 has 14 residues. The CDR3 DNA is TGCGCCAGCAGTCGTGGATACAACACCGGGGAGCTGTTTTTT. This encodes CASSRGYNTGELFF.

This clonotype was recorded at least ten times. The V and J genes are TRBV6-6 and TRBJ2-7, with D tentatively TRBD1 (5 bases). Germline lookup yields CDR1 MNHNY and CDR2 SVGAGI (reference sequence). Trimming left V 2 bases short and J 4 bases short, with 6 bases between. The CDR3 covers 12 residues. The CDR3, as DNA: TGTGCCAGCAGTTACAGGGGTTACGAGCAGTACTTC. It encodes CASSYRGYEQYF.

Note on this clonotype: Possible read error: a much larger clone is one base away. As the CDR3 is not closed by the conserved phenylalanine or tryptophan, this likely results from a read error. The rearrangement links TRBV12-3 or TRBV12-4 to TRBJ2-5, with D tentatively TRBD1 (6 bases). The CDR3 contains 12 residues. Trimming stripped 8 bases from V and 5 bases from J, with 12 bases between. The CDR3 DNA reads TGTGCCAGCTCAACAGGGACGGAGACCCAGTACTCC. Residues: CASSTGTETQYS.

This clonotype has at least ten counts. V and J are TRBV2 and TRBJ1-1; D uncertain. Germline V CDR1 and CDR2: SNHLY, FYNNEI. The CDR3 runs to 13 residues. The V gene lost 6 bases and the J gene lost 1 base, with 9 bases spanning the gap. CDR3 nucleotides: TGTGCCAGCAGCCCGGACGGGAACACTGAAGCTTTCTTT. This translates into CASSPDGNTEAFF. The variable domain in full, with the rest retrieved from reference TRBV2 and TRBJ1-1, is EPEVTQTPSHQVTQMGQEVILRCVPISNHLYFYWYRQILGQKVEFLVSFYNNEISEKSEIFDDQFSVERPDGSNFTLKIRSTKLEDSAMYFCASSPDGNTEAFFGQGTRLTVV.

This clonotype was detected ten times or more. The chain joins TRBV20-1 to TRBJ2-5; 8 nucleotides line up with TRBD1. Losses at the gene ends were 5 bases for V and 2 bases for J; bases not matched to a gene: 7. Germline V gene sequence: CDR1 DFQATT, CDR2 SNEGSKA (reference sequence). This CDR3 has 14 amino acids. CDR3 in amino acids: CSAPPGQEQETQYF. CDR3 nucleotide sequence: TGCAGTGCTCCTCCGGGACAGGAGCAAGAGACCCAGTACTTC.

The genes are TRBV5-4 and TRBJ1-4; D may be TRBD1 (5 bases). V lost 5 bases and J lost 4, with 15 bases in between. Per germline, CDR1 SGHNT and CDR2 YYREEE (reference sequence). CDR3 length: 15 residues. The CDR3 here is CASSLDSANNEKLFF. The CDR3 DNA is TGTGCCAGCAGTTTAGACAGCGCCAATAATGAAAAACTGTTTTTT.

This clonotype came up many times. This chain links TRBV7-9 with TRBJ2-7, with a tentative D call TRBD2 (6 bases). The V gene's germline CDR1 is SEHNR and CDR2 FQNEAQ (reference sequence). The length of the CDR3 is 15 residues. V dropped 5 bases and J dropped 4 bases, with 18 bases sitting between them. The CDR3 DNA reads as TGTGCCAGCAGCGCCCCCGGGACTCCCCCTTACGAGCAGTACTTC. Translated, it gives CASSAPGTPPYEQYF.

This clonotype was found many times. CDR3 sequence reads: CASSQDRDTEAFF. The CDR3, as DNA: TGTGCCAGCAGCCAAGACAGGGACACTGAAGCTTTCTTT. The chain has TRBV4-2 and TRBJ1-1; a possible D gene is TRBD1 (5 bases). CDR3 length: 13 residues. The V end lost 0 bases, the J end lost 3 bases, and 5 bases lay between the germline ends. Germline assignment: CDR1 LGHNA and CDR2 YNFKEQ.

This clonotype was seen more than once but under ten times. The chain recombines TRBV5-1 with TRBJ2-3; D unclear. V was trimmed by 4 bases and J by 2 bases, leaving 11 bases between them. Germline CDR1 is SGHRS and CDR2 is YFSETQ. CDR3 length: 14 amino acids. CDR3: CASSLDHFTDTQYF. The CDR3 DNA reads as TGCGCCAGCAGCCTAGACCACTTCACAGATACGCAGTATTTT.

This chain uses TRBV28 with TRBJ2-3; perhaps TRBD1 as D (5 bases). In germline, CDR1 is MDHEN, CDR2 SYDVKM. The ends were cut back, 10 bases at V and 2 bases at J, with 28 bases in the middle. The CDR3 contains 18 residues. CDR3 residues: CANGLGRWSHAPTDTQYF. The CDR3 region has the DNA TGTGCCAACGGTTTGGGGCGATGGAGCCATGCCCCCACAGATACGCAGTATTTT.

A remark on this clonotype: This CDR3 fails to terminate in the conserved phenylalanine or tryptophan, so it likely reflects a read error. The rearrangement joins TRBV15 to TRBJ1-1; D may be TRBD1 (6 bases). The V end lost 0 bases, the J end lost 7 bases, and 15 bases lay between the germline ends. The CDR3 has 15 amino acids. In germline, CDR1 is LNHNV, CDR2 YYDKDF (reference sequence). The CDR3 here is CATSRDNMGAGEAFS. CDR3 nucleotides: TGTGCCACCAGCAGAGATAATATGGGGGCAGGTGAAGCTTTCTCC.

This clonotype qualifies as medium-sized. The rearrangement joins TRBV6-1 to TRBJ2-3; D unresolved. Germline V gene data show CDR1 as MNHNS and CDR2 as SASEGT. This CDR3 comprises 14 residues. Trimming stripped 7 bases from V and 1 base from J, with 12 bases between. CDR3: CASTHGYGTDTQYF. The CDR3, as DNA: TGTGCCAGCACCCACGGATACGGCACAGATACGCAGTATTTT.

This clonotype appeared many times. V gene TRBV3-1 combines with J gene TRBJ2-1; the D is unclear. The CDR3 is 13 amino acids. CDR1 and CDR2 (germline): LGHDT, YNNKEL (reference sequence). Trimming stripped 0 bases from V and 9 bases from J, with 9 bases between. The CDR3 is CASSQDLPSEQFF. As DNA, the CDR3 is TGTGCCAGCAGCCAAGATCTCCCTAGTGAGCAGTTCTTC.